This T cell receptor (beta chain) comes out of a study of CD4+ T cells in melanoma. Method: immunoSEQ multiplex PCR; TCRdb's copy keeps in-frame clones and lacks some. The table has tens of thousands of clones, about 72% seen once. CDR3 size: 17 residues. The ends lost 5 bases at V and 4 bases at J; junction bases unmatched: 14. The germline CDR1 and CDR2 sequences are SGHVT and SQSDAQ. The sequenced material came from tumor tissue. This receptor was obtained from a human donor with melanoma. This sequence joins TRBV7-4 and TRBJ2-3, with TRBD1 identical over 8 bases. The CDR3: CASSPVVDRVRADTQYF. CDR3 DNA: TGTGCCAGCAGCCCGGTCGTGGACAGGGTACGGGCAGATACGCAGTATTTT.